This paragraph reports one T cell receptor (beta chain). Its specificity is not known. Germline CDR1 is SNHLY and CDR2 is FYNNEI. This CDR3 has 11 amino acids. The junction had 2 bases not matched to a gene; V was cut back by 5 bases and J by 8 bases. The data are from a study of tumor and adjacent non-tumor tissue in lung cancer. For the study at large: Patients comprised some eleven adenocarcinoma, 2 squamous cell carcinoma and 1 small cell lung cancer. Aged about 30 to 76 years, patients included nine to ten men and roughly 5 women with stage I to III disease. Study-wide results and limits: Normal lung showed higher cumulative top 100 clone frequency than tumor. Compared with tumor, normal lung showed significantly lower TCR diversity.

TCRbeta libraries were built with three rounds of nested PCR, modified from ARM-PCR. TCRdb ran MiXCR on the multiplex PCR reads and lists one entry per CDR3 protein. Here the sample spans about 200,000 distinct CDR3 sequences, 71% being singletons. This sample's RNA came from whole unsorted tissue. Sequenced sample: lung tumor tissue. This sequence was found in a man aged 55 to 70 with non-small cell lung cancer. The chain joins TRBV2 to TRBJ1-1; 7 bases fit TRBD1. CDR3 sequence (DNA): TGTGCCAGCAGTAAACAGGGGGAAGCTTTCTTT. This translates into CASSKQGEAFF. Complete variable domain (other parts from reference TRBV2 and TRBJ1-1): EPEVTQTPSHQVTQMGQEVILRCVPISNHLYFYWYRQILGQKVEFLVSFYNNEISEKSEIFDDQFSVERPDGSNFTLKIRSTKLEDSAMYFCASSKQGEAFFGQGTRLTVV.